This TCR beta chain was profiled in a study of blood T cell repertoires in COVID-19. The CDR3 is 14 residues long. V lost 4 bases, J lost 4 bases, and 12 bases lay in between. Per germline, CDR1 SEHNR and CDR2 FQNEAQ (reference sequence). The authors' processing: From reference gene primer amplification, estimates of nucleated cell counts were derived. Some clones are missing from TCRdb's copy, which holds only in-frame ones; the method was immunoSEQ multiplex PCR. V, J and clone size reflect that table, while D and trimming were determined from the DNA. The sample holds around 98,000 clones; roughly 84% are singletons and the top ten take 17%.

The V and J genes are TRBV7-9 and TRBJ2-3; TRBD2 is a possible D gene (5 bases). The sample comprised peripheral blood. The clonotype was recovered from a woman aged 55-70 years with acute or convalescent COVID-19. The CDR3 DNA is TGTGCCAGCAGCTCCCCCACCGGGGCAGATACGCAGTATTTT. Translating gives CASSSPTGADTQYF.